Below, 9 T cell receptor beta chains from the same sample are listed, as sequenced in a study of Ad26.COV2.S vaccination and SARS-CoV-2 variants. Here immunoSEQ multiplex PCR was the method, and the copy in TCRdb shows in-frame clones only, minus some. The sample gives hundreds of thousands of clones, 87% of which show up once; 2.5% to 3.5% is in the top ten. Treatment denoted: over 15 received Ad26.COV2.S at low or high dose, single or two shots; roughly five received placebo; per-sample allocation not given. Each sample was drawn 63 days after the first injection (of vaccine or placebo). The sample consisted of peripheral blood, taken in a trial of Ad26.COV2.S vaccine versus placebo. All receptors derive from a person aged 18-60 years who received the Ad26.COV2.S COVID-19 vaccine or a placebo.

This chain uses TRBV29-1 with TRBJ1-1, with TRBD1 as a possible D gene (5 bases). The germline V and J ends were trimmed by 7 bases and 3 bases, with 9 bases remaining between them. This CDR3 contains 11 residues. Per germline, CDR1 SQVTM and CDR2 ANQGSEA. The CDR3 DNA follows: TGCAGCGCCGGGGGGGACACTGAAGCTTTCTTT. This gives the protein CSAGGDTEAFF.

V usage is TRBV5-5 and J usage is TRBJ2-7, with 7 nucleotides matching TRBD1. V was clipped by 3 bases and J by 0 bases; unmatched bases: 6. CDR1 SGHKS and CDR2 YYEKEE come from the germline V gene (reference sequence). There are 15 residues in the CDR3. DNA of the CDR3: TGTGCCAGCAGCTGGGGACAGCTTAGCTCCTACGAGCAGTACTTC. It codes for CASSWGQLSSYEQYF. Full variable domain (missing parts from reference TRBV5-5 and TRBJ2-7): DAGVTQSPTHLIKTRGQQVTLRCSPISGHKSVSWYQQVLGQGPQFIFQYYEKEERGRGNFPDRFSARQFPNYSSELNVNALLLGDSALYLCASSWGQLSSYEQYFGPGTRLTVT.

The chain uses TRBV5-1 and TRBJ1-1; D ambiguous. This CDR3 region has 13 residues. The V and J ends lost 2 bases and 6 bases respectively, with 11 bases between them. The germline CDR1 and CDR2 sequences are SGHRS and YFSETQ. This chain's CDR3 is CASSFGTDSEAFF. CDR3 bases: TGCGCCAGCAGCTTCGGAACAGATTCTGAAGCTTTCTTT.

This clone appeared once. The J gene is TRBJ2-1, the V gene TRBV27; 9 bases line up with TRBD1. The CDR3 totals 18 residues. Unmatched junction bases numbered 15, after V lost 7 bases and J lost 2 bases. Germline CDR1 MNHEY, CDR2 SMNVEV (reference sequence). CDR3 protein: CASNPDRGRSATYNEQFF. As DNA, the CDR3 is TGTGCCAGCAACCCGGACAGGGGCAGGTCGGCCACCTACAATGAGCAGTTCTTC.

Notes on this clone: In the same sample, other DNA sequences code for this CDR3. This chain connects TRBV12-1 to TRBJ2-7. TRBV12-1 is an annotated pseudogene. This CDR3 has 15 amino acids. The CDR3 here is CASLPSRGPPYEQYF. The CDR3 DNA sequence: TGTGCCAGCCTGCCCTCCCGGGGGCCTCCCTACGAGCAGTATTTC.

This clone was counted once. The chain carries TRBV24-1 and TRBJ2-3; 11 bases map to TRBD1. Germline CDR1 is KGHDR and CDR2 is SFDVKD. This CDR3 region has 15 residues. The trim removed 6 bases at V and 2 bases at J, leaving 3 bases unmatched. In DNA form, the CDR3 reads TGTGCCACCAGTTTGGGACAGGGGGTCACAGATACGCAGTATTTT. It translates to CATSLGQGVTDTQYF.

This clone is a singleton in its sample. The CDR3 loop reads CASSPRIGQEGNTIYF. CDR3 in DNA: TGTGCCAGCTCACCACGGATAGGACAGGAAGGAAACACCATATATTTT. The V and J genes are TRBV18 and TRBJ1-3, with 7 bases aligning to TRBD1. From germline, CDR1 is KGHSH and CDR2 LQKENI. This CDR3 region has 16 residues. J lost 4 bases, V lost 1 base, and 7 bases had no gene match.

The V and J genes are TRBV10-3 and TRBJ2-7; 7 nucleotides align to TRBD1. This CDR3 is built from 13 residues. The V and J ends lost 6 bases and 5 bases, in that order; junction bases with no gene match: 7. The germline gives CDR1 ENHRY, CDR2 SYGVKD. For the CDR3, the DNA is TGTGCCATCAGACCCGGACAGGAGGACGAGCAGTACTTC. This encodes CAIRPGQEDEQYF.

The rearrangement links TRBV3-1 (or the pseudogene TRBV3-2) to TRBJ1-2; D is possibly TRBD1 (6 bases). Germline V gene data show CDR1 as LGHDT and CDR2 as YNNKEL (reference sequence). With 6 bases removed from V and 4 bases from J, the gap between germline ends came to 12 bases. The CDR3 covers 13 residues. The CDR3 is CASRHRDGYGYTF. CDR3 nucleotides: TGTGCCAGCAGGCACAGGGACGGCTATGGCTACACCTTC.